Listed below are T cell receptor beta chains from one sample, sequenced in a study of OX40 agonist ivuxolimab in advanced cancers. Here immunoSEQ multiplex PCR was the method, and the copy in TCRdb shows in-frame clones only, minus some. This sample carries tens of thousands of clones, more than 85% of them seen once, and the ten largest clones take around a sixth. Sequenced material: CD4+ or CD8+ T cells sorted from blood, taken in a trial of the OX40 agonist ivuxolimab. The receptors were gathered from an adult with an advanced solid tumor such as melanoma, head and neck, liver or kidney cancer. Each CDR3 is given with its conserved first and last residue. D genes are given only for firm matches. Only some rows state a clone size, as once, few, many or a class for expanded clones.

NA,NA,TRBJ1-2,12,TRBV19,TGTGCCACTCTACAGGGAAACTATGGCTACACCTTC,CATLQGNYGYTF
NA,NA,TRBJ1-1,13,TRBV18,TGTGCCAGCTCACCAATGGTGAACACTGAAGCTTTCTTT,CASSPMVNTEAFF
TRBD1,NA,TRBJ2-2,12,TRBV15,TGTGCCGGACAGGGCAACACCGGGGAGCTGTTTTTT,CAGQGNTGELFF
NA,once,TRBJ2-7,19,TRBV12-2,TGTGCAAGTCGTTTTTTCAGGCAGGGGGCCTTAATTTCCTCCTACGAGCAGTACTTC,CASRFFRQGALISSYEQYF
NA,few,TRBJ2-1,11,TRBV7-9,TGTGCCAGCAGCGGCCTACTTGAGCAGTTCTTC,CASSGLLEQFF
NA,NA,TRBJ2-7,13,TRBV29-1,TGCAGCGTTCTGACAGCGGAACCCTACGAGCAGTACTTC,CSVLTAEPYEQYF
TRBD1,NA,TRBJ1-3,15,TRBV10-2,TGCGCCAGCAGTGAAGGACAGGGAATAGGAAACACCATATATTTT,CASSEGQGIGNTIYF
NA,NA,TRBJ1-1,13,TRBV10-2,TGCGCCAGCAGTGATACCGGGGGCACTGAAGCTTTCTTT,CASSDTGGTEAFF
NA,NA,TRBJ1-1,13,TRBV5-4,TGTGCCAGCAGCCAAGAAAATGGGGGGTTAGCTTTCTTT,CASSQENGGLAFF
TRBD2,NA,TRBJ2-3,15,TRBV2,TGTGCCAGCAGTGACGGCGGGGGGGTAACAGATACGCAGTATTTT,CASSDGGGVTDTQYF
NA,once,TRBJ1-1,14,TRBV5-5,TGTGCCAGCAGCGATCCTGGGGCGCGGACTGAAGCTTTCTTT,CASSDPGARTEAFF
NA,NA,TRBJ1-6,15,TRBV19,TGTGCCAGTAGTGCGTCGTCCTCCTATAATTCACCCCTCCACTTT,CASSASSSYNSPLHF
NA,NA,TRBJ1-2,13,TRBV6-5,TGTGCCAGCAGTTTGACAGGTCTCTATGGCTACACCTTC,CASSLTGLYGYTF
NA,NA,TRBJ1-4,15,TRBV6-1,TGTGCCAGTGAGATGGCTGCTGCAACTAATGAAAAACTGTTTTTT,CASEMAAATNEKLFF
NA,once,TRBJ2-3,15,TRBV14,TGTGCCAGCAGCCCTCGTAGGGCCGAACCAGATACGCAGTATTTT,CASSPRRAEPDTQYF
NA,NA,TRBJ1-5,16,TRBV30,TGTGCCTGGAGTGTAGGGGTGGCTCGTCTGAATCAGCCCCAGCATTTT,CAWSVGVARLNQPQHF
TRBD1,NA,TRBJ1-2,17,TRBV9,TGTGCCAGCAGCGAAACCGGGACAGGGGTAAATTTTGATGGCTACACCTTC,CASSETGTGVNFDGYTF
NA,NA,TRBJ1-1,17,TRBV7-9,TGTGCCAGCAGCTTTCTCATTGACAGCTTCATGAACACTGAAGCTTTCTTT,CASSFLIDSFMNTEAFF
NA,NA,TRBJ1-1,9,TRBV29-1,TGCAGCGTAGGACTTGAAGCTTTCTTT,CSVGLEAFF
TRBD1,NA,TRBJ1-2,14,TRBV6-1,TGTGCCAGCAGTTCCGGACAGGGAACTTATGGCTACACCTTC,CASSSGQGTYGYTF
TRBD1,NA,TRBJ2-7,14,TRBV28,TGTGCCAGCAGACACGGACAGGGAGGTTTCGAGCAGTACTTC,CASRHGQGGFEQYF
NA,NA,TRBJ2-1,16,TRBV4-2,TGTGCCAGCAGCCAGCTAACTAGGGTGTTGGGCAATGAGCAGTTCTTC,CASSQLTRVLGNEQFF
NA,NA,TRBJ2-7,12,TRBV19,TGTGCCAGTAGAGGAGACTTCTACGAGCAGTACTTC,CASRGDFYEQYF
NA,NA,TRBJ2-2,11,TRBV2,TGTGCCAGCCATCAGGTCGGGGAGCTGTTTTTT,CASHQVGELFF
TRBD1,NA,TRBJ2-2,15,TRBV6-1,TGTGCCAGCAGTGATTGGGACAGGGAAACCGGGGAGCTGTTTTTT,CASSDWDRETGELFF
TRBD1,few,TRBJ2-7,15,TRBV7-9,TGTGCCAGCAGCTTAGTCGGACAGGGGGACTACGAGCAGTACTTC,CASSLVGQGDYEQYF
TRBD1,NA,TRBJ1-2,15,TRBV27,TGTGCCAGCAGTTTGTCGACAGGGTCAGGTTATGGCTACACCTTC,CASSLSTGSGYGYTF
NA,NA,TRBJ2-7,13,TRBV13,TGTGCCAGCAGCTTAGGAGGGGCGAGGGAGCAGTACTTC,CASSLGGAREQYF
TRBD2,NA,TRBJ2-5,14,TRBV27,TGTGCCAGCAGTTTGTCTAGCGGGGAGGAGACCCAGTACTTC,CASSLSSGEETQYF
TRBD1,NA,TRBJ1-1,14,TRBV28,TGTGCCAGCAACTACAGGGGGCCGACGGCTGAAGCTTTCTTT,CASNYRGPTAEAFF
NA,NA,TRBJ2-5,15,TRBV4-1,TGCGCCAGCAGCCAAGATCAAGTGGAGGGAAAGACCCAGTACTTC,CASSQDQVEGKTQYF
NA,NA,TRBJ2-7,12,TRBV25-1,TGTGCCAGCAGTGAATCGGTCTACGAGCAGTACTTC,CASSESVYEQYF
TRBD2,NA,TRBJ2-5,17,TRBV2,TGTGCCAGCAGTCCATCGGGCGTAGCGGGGCCCAGGGAGACCCAGTACTTC,CASSPSGVAGPRETQYF
NA,NA,TRBJ2-1,14,TRBV27,TGTGCCAGCAGTGTCGAGGGTTTCTACAATGAGCAGTTCTTC,CASSVEGFYNEQFF
NA,NA,TRBJ2-7,14,TRBV25-1,TGTGCCAGCAGTTCCGGGACCAACGTCTACGAGCAGTACTTC,CASSSGTNVYEQYF
NA,NA,TRBJ1-1,13,TRBV19,TGTGCCAGTAGTATAATGGCAGGGGATGAAGCTTTCTTT,CASSIMAGDEAFF
NA,NA,TRBJ1-4,13,TRBV11-2,TGTGCCAGCAGCTCCGGCGGGGATGAAAAACTGTTTTTT,CASSSGGDEKLFF
TRBD2,NA,TRBJ2-7,16,TRBV7-2,TGTGCCAGCCTCGGAGCGGGGCGTCCCCTAGAGGGCGAGCAGTACTTC,CASLGAGRPLEGEQYF
NA,NA,TRBJ2-2,15,TRBV5-5,TGTGCCAGCAGCTTGTCGGGGGGCGACACCGGGGAGCTGTTTTTT,CASSLSGGDTGELFF
NA,NA,TRBJ2-2,12,TRBV6-1,TGCGCCAGCAGGGCGGGGACCGGGGAGCTGTTTTTT,CASRAGTGELFF
NA,NA,TRBJ2-2,14,TRBV27,TGTGCCAGCAGTTACGGGCCAGAACCCGGGGAGCTGTTTTTT,CASSYGPEPGELFF
TRBD1,NA,TRBJ2-7,16,TRBV11-2,TGTGCCAGCAGCTTAGGGACAGGGGAGATTGGGTACGAGCAGTACTTC,CASSLGTGEIGYEQYF
NA,NA,TRBJ1-3,14,TRBV27,TGTGCCAGCAGTCCCAGGGGCTCTGGAAACACCATATATTTT,CASSPRGSGNTIYF
NA,NA,TRBJ2-2,14,TRBV7-9,TGTGCCAGCAGCTTAGGGGAGAACACCGGGGAGCTGTTTTTT,CASSLGENTGELFF
NA,NA,TRBJ1-1,15,TRBV4-1,TGCGCCAGCAGCCCGGGCGGGGGGCTGAACACTGAAGCTTTCTTT,CASSPGGGLNTEAFF
NA,once,TRBJ1-5,16,TRBV6-1,TGTGCCAGCAGTGAAGAAAGATTTCTCGGGGATCAGCCCCAGCATTTT,CASSEERFLGDQPQHF
NA,NA,TRBJ1-1,12,TRBV19,TGTGCCAGTAGTATGGGTCAGACTGAAGCTTTCTTT,CASSMGQTEAFF
TRBD1,NA,TRBJ1-3,14,TRBV7-7,TGTGCCAGCAGCGCGACAGGGTCCGGAAACACCATATATTTT,CASSATGSGNTIYF
TRBD1,NA,TRBJ1-2,15,TRBV10-1,TGCGCCAGCAGCCCGGACAGGGGAGTTCACTATGGCTACACCTTC,CASSPDRGVHYGYTF
NA,NA,TRBJ1-4,12,TRBV6-6,TGTGCCGTCAAAGCAACTAATGAAAAACTGTTTTTT,CAVKATNEKLFF
NA,NA,TRBJ2-7,12,TRBV29-1,TGCAGCGCAGGGGGGGGGCTGGATGAGCAGTACTTC,CSAGGGLDEQYF
NA,NA,TRBJ2-1,15,TRBV9,TGTGCCAGCAGCGTAGACGGGGAAATGGGCAATGAGCAGTTCTTC,CASSVDGEMGNEQFF
NA,once,TRBJ2-3,20,TRBV7-6,TGTGCCAGCAGCCCCCAGACATCTTTGTCTTTAGCGTTTAGGACAGATACGCAGTATTTT,CASSPQTSLSLAFRTDTQYF
TRBD2,NA,TRBJ2-7,15,TRBV5-1,TGCGCCAGCAGTGTAACCAGCGGGGTCCTCTACGAGCAGTACTTC,CASSVTSGVLYEQYF
TRBD1,NA,TRBJ2-7,15,TRBV29-1,TGCAGCGTTGAAGATCTGGGGACAGGCCTTGGCGAGCAGTACTTC,CSVEDLGTGLGEQYF
TRBD1,once,TRBJ1-1,15,TRBV7-9,TGTGCCAGCAAAACCCCTACAGGGGTGAACACTGAAGCTTTCTTT,CASKTPTGVNTEAFF
TRBD1,NA,TRBJ2-7,16,TRBV10-3,TGTGCCATCAGTGACGTAACAGGGGGCAGCGCCTACGAGCAGTACTTC,CAISDVTGGSAYEQYF
NA,NA,TRBJ2-3,12,TRBV4-1,TGCGCCAGCAGCCAAGATCTAGATACGCAGTATTTT,CASSQDLDTQYF
NA,NA,TRBJ1-2,13,TRBV7-9,TGTGCCAGCAGCTTAGCACAAGCCTATGGCTACACCTTC,CASSLAQAYGYTF